This entry is about one TCR beta chain. The clone's antigen remains unknown. The junction departs from germline at one end; a sequencing error may be responsible. Library preparation employed the immunoSEQ multiplex PCR assay. For the multiplex PCR, a mixture combining 60 forward primers for TCR Vbeta segments and 13 reverse primers for TCR Jbeta segments was used. The CDR3 region of rearranged TCR beta genes was amplified from genomic DNA with a multiplex PCR assay. Amplified TCR beta libraries were sequenced as 87-base-pair reads on the Illumina HiSeq System. In the authors' own workflow: A later analysis tallied roughly 78 million unique TCR beta chains across the 666 repertoires, and about 10 million of those chains were shared by two or more donors. Raw reads were error-corrected and collapsed into unique sequences with a nearest-neighbor algorithm that merged closely related sequences to remove PCR and sequencing errors. CDR3 sequences were aligned to IMGT reference sequences to assign V, D and J gene segments. For a sequence to be retained, a match of at least six nucleotides was required to both a V gene segment and a J gene segment. Rearrangements were classified as productive when the CDR3 lacked stop codons and remained in frame with V and J, and all other rearrangements were classified as non-productive. Following IMGT convention, CDR3 was defined as the stretch from the second conserved V-encoded cysteine to the conserved J-encoded phenylalanine. In an earlier analysis of around 570 of the donors, sequences lacking an unambiguous match to a single V gene segment were excluded. In an earlier analysis of some 590 of the donors, a V segment was called functional when productive rearrangements were above 56.7%, and segregating when the standard deviation between donors exceeded 5%. To diagnose cytomegalovirus status from the catalog of TCR beta chain sequences, a statistical classification framework was built. A later analysis assigned V and J genes by comparing TCR nucleotide sequences with IMGT/GENE-DB human TR gene sequences. Using the TCRdist pipeline, a later analysis assigned CDR3 sequences along with most-parsimonious VDJ recombination scenarios. In a later analysis, every TCR beta chain was defined by the combination of its CDR3 amino acid sequence and its V-gene family, and reads without a unique V-gene family were dropped. A later analysis removed roughly 590 highly shared, low-generation-probability nucleotide sequences to deal with suspected cross-contamination and a sequencing artifact. For each public chain, a later analysis derived a clonal expansion index from normalized ranks of inferred template counts within each repertoire. In a later analysis, generation probabilities were computed using a VDJ recombination model fitted to out-of-frame rearrangements, and the results were checked against IGoR. In a later analysis, hypergeometric tests were used to score TCR-TCR, TCR-HLA and TCR-CMV co-occurrence, with a repertoire-size bias correction applied to TCR pairs. False discovery rates were estimated in a later analysis by permuting HLA or CMV assignments 20 times. In a later analysis, co-occurring TCRs were grouped using DBSCAN, and TCRdist sequence similarity was added for clustering within HLA-allele-positive subsets. Co-occurrence clustering excluded repertoires with fewer than 30,000 or more than 120,000 public chains, plus five with anomalous nucleotide sharing. TCRdb obtained this table from immuneACCESS and retained in-frame rearrangements with V and J assigned. These tables miss some clones; where compared with another copy, unresolved V genes account for less than half of the shortfall, and the remainder is unexplained. V, J and clone size are those of that table, while D and trimming were read from the DNA. For this sample the table gives about 50,000 clones, of which around 82% were detected only once. The top ten clonotypes cover 8.1% of the sample.

From a lookup of the germline V gene (reference sequence), CDR1 and CDR2 are SGHNT and YYREEE. The CDR3 covers 13 residues, taking in both the cysteine and the phenylalanine. Only the CDR3 region is kept as DNA, spanning 39 bases read in frame from base 1. The data belong to a study of cytomegalovirus exposure and HLA in healthy donors (dated by TCRdb to 2017 to 2019). Regarding the study in general: An earlier analysis of some 600 of the donors reported approximately 260 Gb of sequence data and approximately 120 million unique TCR beta sequences obtained from roughly 180 million T cells. About 300 gigabases of sequencing data and approximately 85 million unique TCR sequences were included in an early release covering about 700 HLA-typed donors. Of the 398 genotyped donors, 81% fell in the genetic ancestry cluster associated with self-reported Caucasian donors. The study aimed to test whether signatures of past pathogen exposure could be identified by cataloging public T cell receptors. The study profiled the T cell repertoires of under 850 subjects by immunosequencing and related them to cytomegalovirus serostatus. A separate validation cohort of approximately 130 different subjects was used in addition to the 666-subject first cohort. High-throughput TCR immunosequencing, statistical association of individual TCRs with disease status, and machine learning were combined to predict cytomegalovirus infection status. To study patterns of TCR occurrence, a later analysis re-analyzed previously published TCR beta repertoires from 500 to 850 donors and added high-resolution HLA genotyping. In the later analysis, no new phenotypic data were used to find candidate immune exposures; instead, reliance was placed on TCR beta sequences and their occurrence across donors. An earlier analysis of 500 to 750 of the donors applied high-throughput TCR beta sequencing to assess whether each TCR beta V gene segment acted as functional or pseudogenic. Donor age, sex, ethnicity and CMV serostatus were compiled together with the repertoire data. In a later genetic analysis, genome-wide SNP genotypes for about 65% of the roughly 700 donors were used, and that subset was treated as a discovery cohort. All discovery cohort repertoires had been generated on a single sequencing platform. HLA typing included class I and class II loci at four-digit resolution. The number of typed donors differed by locus: roughly 629-640 for A, B, C, DRB1 and DQB1; 500 to 550 for DQA1; some 610 for DPA1; and some 470 for DPB1. Roughly 5 DR-DQ haplotypes were treated as single units for association and clustering because of strong linkage in the cohort. Across about 370 genotyped donors of the cohort, an average of roughly 200,000 unique TCR beta nucleotide sequences per donor were sequenced, and roughly a sixth of those sequences were non-productive.

In total, approximately 610 healthy bone marrow donors made up the cohort. At the time of sampling, all cohort members were nominally healthy, though unrecorded immune exposures were likely present. The donor was CMV seropositive and belonged to the group of 250 to 300 seropositive cohort members. Each donor provided a peripheral blood sample, and peripheral blood mononuclear cells were used for TCR beta sequencing. Genomic DNA extraction from the blood cell samples was performed with the Qiagen DNeasy Blood Extraction Kit. On the study overall, not on this receptor specifically: Some IMGT-functional V segments, including TRBV6-2 and TRBV6-3, could not be distinguished by the 87-base-pair reads and were therefore excluded. An earlier analysis of some 590 of the donors showed that most TCR beta V segments appeared in productive rearrangements either about 87% or about 30% of the time, which broadly matched IMGT annotations. Compared with equally common non-associated chains, HLA-associated TCR beta chains in a later analysis were more clonally expanded and had lower generation probabilities. The classifier was reported to diagnose cytomegalovirus status with high specificity and sensitivity in both the original and validation cohorts. The study listed 150 to 200 TCR beta chains as associated with cytomegalovirus. Most TCR sequences were seen in very few donors, while some public TCRs were found in many individuals. In vitro tests confirmed that three of the cytomegalovirus-associated TCR beta chains recognize cytomegalovirus antigens. The only immune exposure information available for the cohort was CMV serostatus. According to a later analysis, parvovirus B19, influenza, CMV and Epstein-Barr virus appeared linked to several top co-occurrence clusters. The authors suggested that the approach could potentially be extended to other disease states and immunological phenotypes. According to a later genetic analysis, donors in an Asian-associated ancestry cluster had fewer N-insertions in productive TCRs than the approximately 650-donor mean. In a later analysis, some 17,000 TCR beta sequences were associated with specific HLA alleles at a false discovery rate of 0.05. The presence/absence analyses assumed that sequencing depth was roughly uniform across donors, and that assumption may not be true. Because counts were too low, approximately 15 rarely observed V segments, including chromosome 9 orphons, were excluded from the earlier analysis of about 500 of the donors. Linkage disequilibrium might explain the correlated functional status among segregating V segments, but an unknown experimental factor could not be ruled out. In a later analysis, most CMV-associated TCR beta chains were found to appear HLA-restricted, with HLA associations seemingly driven largely by CMV exposure. A further reported finding was that TCR beta sequences accurately predicted the HLA-A and HLA-B alleles for most subjects in the first cohort. Because HLA typing was missing for some donors at each locus, association tests included only the typed subset. In a later genetic analysis, a missense DCLRE1C variant was associated with V-gene and J-gene trimming of TCR beta chains, and the association was replicated in an independent cohort. The sequencing pipeline was judged likely to have produced a cluster of highly shared sequence variants as a technical artifact. In a later analysis, the rate of TCR association differed among HLA loci, with DRB1 alleles having the most associated TCRs and HLA-C alleles having the fewest. Strong co-occurrence of HLA alleles, especially DR and DQ, made assigning TCR associations to individual alleles difficult. In this cohort, only TCR beta chains were sequenced, and detectable features were limited by the absence of alpha or paired-chain data.

Sequencing was performed on PBMCs. The clonotype was recovered from a man in his thirties or forties in good health and CMV-seropositive. The chain is made from TRBV5-4 and TRBJ2-5; perhaps TRBD1 is the D gene, with 6 bases matching. The CDR3 reads CASSLDRKETQYF. The base sequence is TGTGCCAGCAGTTTGGACAGAAAAGAGACCCAGTACTTC.